These 30 T cell receptor beta chains came from one sample sequenced in a study of OX40 agonist ivuxolimab in advanced cancers. Here immunoSEQ multiplex PCR was the method, and the copy in TCRdb shows in-frame clones only, minus some. The sample has fewer than 85,000 clones, approximately 90% seen once. The sequenced sample was CD4+ or CD8+ T cells sorted from blood, obtained in a trial of the OX40 agonist ivuxolimab. Receptors were obtained from an adult with an advanced solid tumor such as melanoma, head and neck, liver or kidney cancer.

The chain joins TRBV5-4 to TRBJ1-2; TRBD1 aligns across 7 bases. This CDR3 is 14 amino acids long. Germline CDR1 reads SGHNT; CDR2 reads YYREEE (reference sequence). V trimming: 1 base; J trimming: 5 bases; junction bases outside the gene matches: 5. The CDR3 region has the DNA TGTGCCAGCAGCTTGCAGGGGACAGCGTATGGCTACACCTTC. Its protein product is CASSLQGTAYGYTF.

V gene TRBV27 combines with J gene TRBJ2-7; 13 bases align to TRBD2. J was trimmed by 3 bases and V by 2 bases; bases with no gene match: 10. The CDR3 is 18 amino acids. Germline values: CDR1 MNHEY, CDR2 SMNVEV (reference sequence). The CDR3 loop reads CASSLQRTSGSPYYEQYF. In DNA, the CDR3 is TGTGCCAGCAGTTTACAGAGGACTAGCGGGAGTCCGTACTACGAGCAGTACTTC.

This sequence joins TRBV19 and TRBJ1-4; unclear D gene. Germline values: CDR1 LNHDA, CDR2 SQIVND (reference sequence). Trimming pared 2 bases from V and 8 bases from J, leaving 18 bases between. The CDR3 spans 16 residues. CDR3 nucleotide sequence: TGTGCCAGTAGTATATCGGTCCTCCTGGAGTGGGAAAAACTGTTTTTT. Residues: CASSISVLLEWEKLFF.

In regard to this clone: This same CDR3 is encoded by further DNA sequences in the sample. The chain carries TRBV7-3 and TRBJ2-1; 10 nucleotides agree with TRBD2. The V gene's germline CDR1 is SGHTA and CDR2 FQGTGA. V shed 5 bases, J shed 4 bases, and the junction held 5 bases outside the gene matches. The CDR3 has 15 residues. The CDR3 DNA sequence: TGTGCCAGCAGCCTTCTAGCGGGAGCTTACAATGAGCAGTTCTTC. As protein: CASSLLAGAYNEQFF.

The chain links TRBV13 to TRBJ2-7, with a possible D match to TRBD2 (5 bases). Germline lookup yields CDR1 PRHDT and CDR2 FYEKMQ (reference sequence). This CDR3 region has 13 residues. The V end lost 3 bases, the J end lost 1 base, and 7 bases lay between the germline ends. The CDR3 coding sequence is TGTGCCAGCAGCTTCGGCGGGTCCTACGAGCAGTACTTC. This gives the protein CASSFGGSYEQYF.

The chain employs TRBV27 and TRBJ2-7; TRBD2 matches 9 bases. This CDR3 is built from 14 residues. Germline loops: CDR1 MNHEY, CDR2 SMNVEV (reference sequence). Trimming cost V 3 bases and J 5 bases; bases outside gene matches: 5. The CDR3 DNA is TGTGCCAGCAGTTTCCAAGCGGGGGGCCACGAGCAGTACTTC. Its protein is CASSFQAGGHEQYF.

The chain is built from TRBV29-1 and TRBJ2-1, with D uncertain. V lost 7 bases and J 4 bases, leaving 11 bases between the germline ends. The CDR3 is made up of 12 amino acids. The germline V gene has CDR1 SQVTM and CDR2 ANQGSEA. The CDR3 reads CSAYIMYNEQFF. As DNA, the CDR3 is TGCAGCGCTTATATTATGTACAATGAGCAGTTCTTC.

The table lists this clone with a few counts. V is TRBV2 and J is TRBJ2-7; TRBD1 or TRBD2 may be the D gene (5 bases each). Deletions cut 8 bases from V and 2 bases from J, with 7 bases between. The CDR3 contains 11 residues. Per the germline V gene, CDR1 is SNHLY and CDR2 is FYNNEI. In nucleotides, the CDR3 is TGTGCCAGCGGGACCACCTACGAGCAGTACTTC. It encodes CASGTTYEQYF. Together with reference TRBV2 and TRBJ2-7, the CDR3 gives the full variable domain: EPEVTQTPSHQVTQMGQEVILRCVPISNHLYFYWYRQILGQKVEFLVSFYNNEISEKSEIFDDQFSVERPDGSNFTLKIRSTKLEDSAMYFCASGTTYEQYFGPGTRLTVT.

This chain joins TRBV11-3 and TRBJ2-1, with D tentatively TRBD1 (5 bases). V was shortened by 5 bases and J by 4 bases, with 21 bases between the two germline ends. The germline V gene has CDR1 SGHNT and CDR2 YENEEA. This CDR3 comprises 17 residues. CDR3 coding DNA: TGTGCCAGCAGCCTCGCAGGTTCAGGGTCCGCTTACAATGAGCAGTTCTTC. Encoded protein: CASSLAGSGSAYNEQFF.

This chain connects TRBV27 to TRBJ2-7, with D hard to call. CDR1 MNHEY and CDR2 SMNVEV come from the germline V gene (reference sequence). Deletions cut 5 bases from V and 6 bases from J, with 11 bases between. The CDR3 has 12 amino acids. The CDR3 DNA is TGTGCCAGCAGTCCTCCCGTCGGCGAGCAGTACTTC. It is translated as CASSPPVGEQYF.

The chain combines TRBV7-2 with TRBJ2-2; 8 positions match TRBD2. Germline lookup yields CDR1 SGHTA and CDR2 FQGNSA. This CDR3 has 18 amino acids. The V gene end was trimmed by 5 bases and the J gene end by 1 base; junction bases not matched to a gene: 12. DNA of the CDR3: TGTGCCAGCAGCCCAGTAGGCTCGGGACTAGGGAACACCGGGGAGCTGTTTTTT. Amino acids: CASSPVGSGLGNTGELFF.

The CDR3 is CASSPTHAASSYEQYF. In DNA, the CDR3 is TGTGCCAGCAGCCCAACCCACGCAGCCAGCTCCTACGAGCAGTACTTC. V usage is TRBV13 and J usage is TRBJ2-7; no clear D. There are 16 residues in the CDR3. The germline gives CDR1 PRHDT, CDR2 FYEKMQ (reference sequence). V dropped 5 bases and J dropped 0 bases, with 17 bases sitting between them.

The chain recombines TRBV6-5 with TRBJ1-1; D is unclear. Germline V CDR1 and CDR2: MNHEY, SVGAGI. This CDR3 has 14 amino acids. The V end lost 2 bases, the J end lost 0 bases, and 7 bases lay between the germline ends. CDR3 DNA: TGTGCCAGCAGTTACGGCGGCATGAACACTGAAGCTTTCTTT. It is translated as CASSYGGMNTEAFF.

The V and J genes are TRBV29-1 and TRBJ1-1; D uncertain. The length of the CDR3 is 12 residues. V lost 3 bases and J lost 6, with 11 bases in between. Germline V lookup: CDR1 SQVTM, CDR2 ANQGSEA. The CDR3 sequence: CSVETGTAEAFF. CDR3 DNA: TGCAGCGTTGAGACCGGAACTGCTGAAGCTTTCTTT.

The chain combines TRBV20-1 with TRBJ1-3; the D is unclear. V was pared by 5 bases and J by 3 bases, with 5 bases between. There are 11 residues in the CDR3. In germline, CDR1 is DFQATT, CDR2 SNEGSKA (reference sequence). The CDR3 DNA is TGCAGTGCTTGGGATGGAAACACCATATATTTT. Encoded protein: CSAWDGNTIYF.

This clone showed up just a few times. The chain has TRBV5-5 and TRBJ2-2; D remains ambiguous. Germline V lookup: CDR1 SGHKS, CDR2 YYEKEE (reference sequence). Trimming took 4 bases from V and 7 from J, leaving 8 bases between them. The CDR3 is made up of 12 amino acids. The CDR3 DNA reads as TGTGCCAGCAGCCCCACGCTCGGGGAGCTGTTTTTT. Protein: CASSPTLGELFF.

V and J are TRBV19 and TRBJ1-1; a weak D match, TRBD1 (5 bases). Per the germline V gene, CDR1 is LNHDA and CDR2 is SQIVND (reference sequence). The CDR3 is 15 amino acids. Trimming stripped 6 bases from V and 4 bases from J, with 18 bases between. Here the CDR3 reads CASSAHRRGGTEAFF. In DNA, the CDR3 is TGTGCCAGTAGCGCCCACAGGCGAGGTGGCACTGAAGCTTTCTTT.

In its sample, this clone was seen a few times. This rearrangement joins TRBV28 to TRBJ1-2; D is unresolved. Trimming removed 5 bases at V and 0 bases at J, with 7 bases between. The CDR3 covers 13 residues. Germline assignment: CDR1 MDHEN and CDR2 SYDVKM. The CDR3 loop is CASSDGPNYGYTF. Written as DNA, the CDR3 is TGTGCCAGCAGTGACGGGCCTAACTATGGCTACACCTTC.

This clone was seen only once. A junction end diverges from the germline sequence, so it may reflect a read error. The chain joins TRBV5-1 to TRBJ1-1; tentative D call: TRBD1 (5 bases). CDR1 and CDR2 from the germline V gene are SGHRS and YFSETQ. CDR3 length equals 14 residues. The CDR3 is CASSLDRRARESLF. DNA of the CDR3: TGCGCCAGCAGCTTGGATCGCAGGGCAAGGGAATCTCTCTTT.

The chain employs TRBV10-3 and TRBJ1-1, with a weak D call TRBD1 (5 bases). This CDR3 contains 17 residues. Germline lookup yields CDR1 ENHRY and CDR2 SYGVKD. The germline V and J ends were trimmed by 1 base and 1 base, with 16 bases remaining between them. The CDR3: CAISEWQTGLENTEAFF. The CDR3, as DNA: TGTGCCATCAGTGAGTGGCAGACGGGACTCGAGAACACTGAAGCTTTCTTT.

The chain is built from TRBV5-1 and TRBJ2-2; a weak D match, TRBD1 (5 bases). V lost 0 bases and J 0 bases, leaving 9 bases between the germline ends. The CDR3 loop spans 16 amino acids. In germline, CDR1 is SGHRS, CDR2 YFSETQ. CDR3 residues: CASSLVGETNTGELFF. The CDR3 bases are TGCGCCAGCAGCTTGGTAGGGGAAACGAACACCGGGGAGCTGTTTTTT.

V gene TRBV14 combines with J gene TRBJ2-5; TRBD2 matches at 8 bases. The CDR3 covers 13 residues. The trim removed 4 bases at V and 4 bases at J, leaving 2 bases unmatched. Germline CDR1 reads SGHDN; CDR2 reads FVKESK. The CDR3 DNA follows: TGTGCCAGCAGCCCAGGACTAGCAGAGACCCAGTACTTC. This gives the protein CASSPGLAETQYF.

This chain links TRBV30 with TRBJ2-7; 8 nucleotides match TRBD1. The junction had 5 bases not matched to a gene; V was cut back by 4 bases and J by 6 bases. The CDR3 has 12 residues. Germline values: CDR1 GTSNPN, CDR2 SVGIG (reference sequence). CDR3 loop: CAWNPRGREQYF. The CDR3, as DNA: TGTGCCTGGAATCCCAGGGGGCGCGAGCAGTACTTC.

The gene calls are TRBV7-9 and TRBJ2-4; 7 bases line up with TRBD1. CDR3 size: 15 residues. The ends lost 5 bases at V and 0 bases at J; junction bases unmatched: 4. Germline V gives CDR1 SEHNR, CDR2 FQNEAQ (reference sequence). The CDR3 loop reads CASSQGDVAKNIQYF. The CDR3 nucleotides read TGTGCCAGCAGCCAGGGGGACGTAGCCAAAAACATTCAGTACTTC. Full variable domain (remainder filled in from reference TRBV7-9 and TRBJ2-4): DTGVSQNPRHKITKRGQNVTFRCDPISEHNRLYWYRQTLGQGPEFLTYFQNEAQLEKSRLLSDRFSAERPKGSFSTLEIQRTEQGDSAMYLCASSQGDVAKNIQYFGAGTRLSVL.

The chain combines TRBV4-2 with TRBJ2-7, with D possibly matching TRBD1 (5 bases). Deletions cut 3 bases from V and 5 bases from J, with 14 bases between. The CDR3 spans 14 residues. CDR1 is LGHNA and CDR2 is YNFKEQ in the germline V gene. In DNA form, the CDR3 reads TGTGCCAGCAGCCACTCCTGGGGCGGCAACGAGCAGTACTTC. This codes for CASSHSWGGNEQYF.

The CDR3 loop is CASSLGQGGILETQYF. The DNA of the CDR3 is TGTGCCAGCAGCTTAGGACAGGGTGGAATTCTTGAGACCCAGTACTTC. This chain connects TRBV7-9 to TRBJ2-5; TRBD1 aligns across 7 bases. From germline, CDR1 is SEHNR and CDR2 FQNEAQ (reference sequence). The CDR3 has 16 amino acids. V lost 1 base and J lost 5; bases outside the gene matches: 10. The complete variable domain, with remaining parts taken from reference TRBV7-9 and TRBJ2-5, reads DTGVSQNPRHKITKRGQNVTFRCDPISEHNRLYWYRQTLGQGPEFLTYFQNEAQLEKSRLLSDRFSAERPKGSFSTLEIQRTEQGDSAMYLCASSLGQGGILETQYFGPGTRLLVL.

V and J are TRBV28 and TRBJ2-3; D perhaps matches TRBD1 (5 bases). This CDR3 is 15 amino acids long. Trimming removed 6 bases at V and 2 bases at J, with 15 bases between. CDR1 and CDR2 (germline): MDHEN, SYDVKM. The CDR3 loop is CASSYDSLTTDTQYF. Written as DNA, the CDR3 is TGTGCCAGCAGCTATGACAGCTTAACCACAGATACGCAGTATTTT.

This clone was recorded a few times. The V and J genes are TRBV7-9 and TRBJ2-2; D is perhaps TRBD1 (5 bases). CDR1 and CDR2 from the germline V gene are SEHNR and FQNEAQ (reference sequence). V lost 7 bases to trimming and J lost 2 bases, with 8 bases between them. The CDR3 covers 13 residues. The CDR3 DNA follows: TGTGCCAGCACCCAGGGAAACACCGGGGAGCTGTTTTTT. Residues: CASTQGNTGELFF.

The CDR3 here is CASSKIWGYEQYF. The CDR3 DNA follows: TGTGCCAGCAGCAAGATTTGGGGATACGAGCAGTACTTC. V usage is TRBV11-3 and J usage is TRBJ2-7; D is undetermined. The germline gives CDR1 SGHNT, CDR2 YENEEA. V was shortened by 5 bases and J by 4 bases, with 12 bases between the two germline ends. This CDR3 is built from 13 residues.

This sequence joins TRBV29-1 and TRBJ2-2; possibly TRBD1 or TRBD2 for D (5 bases each). Trimming shortened V by 3 bases and J by 4 bases, and 12 bases separated the two germline ends. CDR3 length: 14 residues. The germline V gene has CDR1 SQVTM and CDR2 ANQGSEA. CDR3 amino acids: CSVERGFGTGELFF. The CDR3 nucleotides read TGCAGCGTTGAGAGGGGCTTCGGCACCGGGGAGCTGTTTTTT.